Below are 3 T cell receptor beta chains sequenced from a single sample in a study of shared clonotypes between healthy human individuals. Naive CD8 cells lacked CD45RO and underwent positive selection for CCR7, leaving out terminally differentiated effector memory CD45RA+ cells. Profiled with immunoSEQ multiplex PCR; TCRdb holds only in-frame clones, not every one. The sample carries 550,000 to 600,000 clones, 98% recorded once. Material: naive CD8+ T cells sorted from blood. The receptors stem from a young man in good health.

The chain couples TRBV13 to TRBJ2-3; 9 bases fit TRBD1. The junction had 9 bases not matched to a gene; V was cut back by 5 bases and J by 0 bases. Germline CDR1 PRHDT, CDR2 FYEKMQ (reference sequence). This CDR3 is 17 amino acids long. The CDR3 DNA is TGTGCCAGCAGCGGTACGGGACAGGGTCCTAGCACAGATACGCAGTATTTT. Its translation: CASSGTGQGPSTDTQYF.

The chain is built from TRBV29-1 and TRBJ2-3, with 12 bases lining up with TRBD2. The J segment lost 2 bases and the V segment lost 8 bases, leaving 5 bases of the junction unmatched. The CDR3 consists of 14 residues. In germline, CDR1 is SQVTM, CDR2 ANQGSEA. As DNA, the CDR3 is TGCAGCCTAGGACTAGCGGGATTCACAGATACGCAGTATTTT. This sequence encodes CSLGLAGFTDTQYF.

This chain links TRBV7-9 with TRBJ1-2; D gene uncertain. Trimming took 1 base from V and 5 from J, leaving 14 bases between them. Germline CDR1 is SEHNR and CDR2 is FQNEAQ (reference sequence). The CDR3 extends over 15 amino acids. The CDR3 DNA is TGTGCCAGCAGCTTAGGTACAGAGTCTTCGTATGGCTACACCTTC. Protein product: CASSLGTESSYGYTF.